This T cell receptor (beta chain) was sequenced during a study of memory CD4+ T cells and cytomegalovirus serostatus. Single viable CD3+CD4+CD8-CD45RO+ cells were sorted as the memory CD4+ T cells. The ends were cut back, 4 bases at V and 4 bases at J, with 20 bases in the middle. Germline CDR1 ENHRY, CDR2 SYGVKD. The CDR3 sequence is 17 residues long. Measured with immunoSEQ multiplex PCR; TCRdb has only the in-frame clones, and not every one. The repertoire holds under 80,000 clones, with 82% as singletons. The clonotype originates from an adult in good health and CMV-seronegative. This chain uses TRBV10-3 with TRBJ2-1, with D tentatively TRBD2 (5 bases). The sample was memory CD4+ T cells from blood. The CDR3 DNA reads as TGTGCCATCAGTGGGGCAGTTGGCGGGTTAGGGTACAATGAGCAGTTCTTC. Encoded protein: CAISGAVGGLGYNEQFF.